This TCR beta chain was documented in a study of CD8+ T cells in alopecia areata. Extraction of RNA preceded its reverse transcription into cDNA, which served as the sequencing template. Assay: immunoSEQ multiplex PCR; the TCRdb copy retains only in-frame clones and omits some. The table has about 2,100 clones, about three quarters seen once. Comment on this clone: Its antigen is not known.

Study-wide findings and caveats: Normal-skin resident alphabeta T cells also appear among scalp sample sequences.

CDR1 and CDR2 (germline): MNHEY, SMNVEV (reference sequence). This CDR3 is 13 amino acids long. Trimming took 10 bases from V and 8 from J, leaving 18 bases between them. Treatment here: oral pan-JAK inhibitor, 5-10 mg twice daily. Alopecia areata patients had lesional scalp punch biopsies and peripheral blood taken from them. This chain uses TRBV27 with TRBJ2-1; D may match TRBD1 or TRBD2 (5 bases each). This clonotype originated in a human donor with alopecia areata. The sample in question was skin, obtained between weeks 43 and 45, from a patient treated with tofacitinib. The CDR3 here is CATGVWMGDEQFF. In DNA form, the CDR3 reads TGTGCCACCGGGGTTTGGATGGGGGATGAGCAGTTCTTC.